This entry features one TCR beta chain sequence. What it recognizes is unknown. This CDR3 contains 15 residues. This sample was included in a study of T cell responses to AZD1222 COVID-19 vaccine. Points from the study as a whole: In the spike-specific TCR repertoire, nearly half reportedly target unmutated variant regions.

Data came from immunoSEQ multiplex PCR; TCRdb stores just in-frame clones and leaves some out. Of some 190,000 clones in the sample, over 75% were seen once. The receptor comes from an adult in good health. The genes are TRBV21-1 and TRBJ2-1; TRBD1 reflects the table's D call only, with no check against the DNA. TRBV21-1 is flagged as a pseudogene. The material was peripheral blood, obtained on day 0 of AZD1222 vaccination. This CDR3 is CASSKGTGGGNEQFF. CDR3 in DNA: TGTGCCAGCAGCAAAGGGACAGGGGGGGGTAATGAGCAGTTCTTC.